This T cell receptor beta chain was recorded in a study of blood T cell repertoires in COVID-19. Authors' methods: Amplification of reference gene primers was used by the study to estimate nucleated cell counts. The table came from immunoSEQ multiplex PCR; TCRdb's copy has only in-frame clones and leaves some out. D and trimming come from the DNA, and the V and J calls and clone size come from that table. Seen here are some 210,000 clones, more than 75% observed once, and the top ten hold approximately 12%. V was shortened by 1 base and J by 3 bases, with 6 bases between the two germline ends. CDR1 is MGHDK and CDR2 is SYGVNS in the germline V gene. The CDR3 has 13 residues.

The rearrangement uses TRBV25-1 and TRBJ1-2; D gene ambiguous. The sequenced sample was peripheral blood. This receptor was obtained from a woman between 40 and 50 years old with acute or convalescent COVID-19. The CDR3 here is CASSESLDYGYTF. The DNA for the CDR3 is TGTGCCAGCAGTGAATCGTTAGACTATGGCTACACCTTC.